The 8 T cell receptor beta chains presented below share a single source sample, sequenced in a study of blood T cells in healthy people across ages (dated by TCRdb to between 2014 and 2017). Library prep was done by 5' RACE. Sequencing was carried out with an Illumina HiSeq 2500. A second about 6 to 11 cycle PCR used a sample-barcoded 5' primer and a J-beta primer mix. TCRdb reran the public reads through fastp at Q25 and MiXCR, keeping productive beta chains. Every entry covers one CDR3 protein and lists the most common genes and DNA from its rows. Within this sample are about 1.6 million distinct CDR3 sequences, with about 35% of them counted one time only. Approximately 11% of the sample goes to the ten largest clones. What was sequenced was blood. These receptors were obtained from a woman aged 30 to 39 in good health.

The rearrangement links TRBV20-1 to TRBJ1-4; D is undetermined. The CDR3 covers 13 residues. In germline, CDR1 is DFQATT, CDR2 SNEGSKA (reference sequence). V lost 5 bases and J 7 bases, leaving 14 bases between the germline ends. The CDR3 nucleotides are TGCAGTGCTCTCGGAGGGAATGGTGAAAAACTGTTTTTT. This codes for CSALGGNGEKLFF.

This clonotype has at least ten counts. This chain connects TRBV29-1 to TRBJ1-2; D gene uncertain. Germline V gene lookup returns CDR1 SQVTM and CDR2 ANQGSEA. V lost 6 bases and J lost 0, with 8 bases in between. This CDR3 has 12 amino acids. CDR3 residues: CSVQSSNYGYTF. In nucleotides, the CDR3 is TGCAGCGTCCAATCGTCTAACTATGGCTACACCTTC.

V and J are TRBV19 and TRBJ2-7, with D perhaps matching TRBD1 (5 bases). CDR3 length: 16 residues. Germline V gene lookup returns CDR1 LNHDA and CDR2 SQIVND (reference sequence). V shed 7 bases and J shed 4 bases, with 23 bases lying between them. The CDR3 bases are TGTGCCAGTAAGCTCGGGCGGCAGGGATTGGCGTACGAGCAGTACTTC. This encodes CASKLGRQGLAYEQYF.

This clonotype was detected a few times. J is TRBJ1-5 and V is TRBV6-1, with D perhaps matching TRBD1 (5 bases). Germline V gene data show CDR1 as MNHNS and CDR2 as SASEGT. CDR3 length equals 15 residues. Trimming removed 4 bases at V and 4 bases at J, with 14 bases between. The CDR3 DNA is TGTGCCAGCAGTGCCATAGACAGCAAGAATCAGCCCCAGCATTTT. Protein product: CASSAIDSKNQPQHF.

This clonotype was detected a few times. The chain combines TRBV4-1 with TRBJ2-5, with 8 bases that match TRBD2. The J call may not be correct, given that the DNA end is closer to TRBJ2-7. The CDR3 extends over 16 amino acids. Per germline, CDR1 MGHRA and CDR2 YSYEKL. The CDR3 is CASSHPRTGGIDEQYF. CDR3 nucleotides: TGCGCCAGCAGCCACCCTCGGACGGGGGGGATCGACGAGCAGTACTTC.

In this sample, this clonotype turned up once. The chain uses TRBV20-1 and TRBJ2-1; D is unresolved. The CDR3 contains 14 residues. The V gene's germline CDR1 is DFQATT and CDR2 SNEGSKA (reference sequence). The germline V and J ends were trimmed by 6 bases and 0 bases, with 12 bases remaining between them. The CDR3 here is CSADRLGSYNEQFF. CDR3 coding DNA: TGCAGTGCCGATCGCTTGGGCTCCTACAATGAGCAGTTCTTC.

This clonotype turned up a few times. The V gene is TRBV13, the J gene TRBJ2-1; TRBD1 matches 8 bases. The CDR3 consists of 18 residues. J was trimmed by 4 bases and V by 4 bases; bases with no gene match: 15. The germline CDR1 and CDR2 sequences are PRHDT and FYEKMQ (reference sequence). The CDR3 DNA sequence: TGTGCCAGCAGCTCTCGTCCCGGGACAGGTGGCCTTTACAATGAGCAGTTCTTC. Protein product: CASSSRPGTGGLYNEQFF.

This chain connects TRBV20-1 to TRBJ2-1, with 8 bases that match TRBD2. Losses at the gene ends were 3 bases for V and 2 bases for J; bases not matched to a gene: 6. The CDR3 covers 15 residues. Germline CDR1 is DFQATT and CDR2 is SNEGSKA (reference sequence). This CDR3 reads CSASSVGGAYNEQFF. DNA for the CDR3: TGCAGTGCTAGTAGCGTCGGGGGGGCCTACAATGAGCAGTTCTTC.